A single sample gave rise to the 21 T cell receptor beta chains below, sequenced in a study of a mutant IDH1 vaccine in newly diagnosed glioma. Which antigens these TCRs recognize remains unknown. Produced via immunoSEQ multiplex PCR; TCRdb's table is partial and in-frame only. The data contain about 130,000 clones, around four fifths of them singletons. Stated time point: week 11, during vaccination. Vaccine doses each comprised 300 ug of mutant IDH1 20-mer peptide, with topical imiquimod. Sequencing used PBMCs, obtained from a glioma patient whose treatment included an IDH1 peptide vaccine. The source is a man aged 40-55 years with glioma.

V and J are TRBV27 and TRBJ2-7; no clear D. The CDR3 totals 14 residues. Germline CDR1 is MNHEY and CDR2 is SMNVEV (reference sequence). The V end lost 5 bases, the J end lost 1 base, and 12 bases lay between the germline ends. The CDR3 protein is CASSQNGRSYEQYF. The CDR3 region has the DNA TGTGCCAGCAGTCAAAATGGGCGGTCCTACGAGCAGTACTTC.

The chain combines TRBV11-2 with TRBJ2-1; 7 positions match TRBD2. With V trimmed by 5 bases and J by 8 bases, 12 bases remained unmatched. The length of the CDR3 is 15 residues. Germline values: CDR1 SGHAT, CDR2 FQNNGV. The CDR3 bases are TGTGCCAGCAGCCTCCAGGGTGGGACTACACATGAGCAGTTCTTC. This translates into CASSLQGGTTHEQFF.

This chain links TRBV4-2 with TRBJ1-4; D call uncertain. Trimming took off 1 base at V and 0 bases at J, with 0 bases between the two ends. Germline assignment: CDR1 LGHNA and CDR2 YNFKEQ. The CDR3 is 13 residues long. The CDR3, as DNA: TGTGCCAGCAGCCAAGCAACTAATGAAAAACTGTTTTTT. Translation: CASSQATNEKLFF.

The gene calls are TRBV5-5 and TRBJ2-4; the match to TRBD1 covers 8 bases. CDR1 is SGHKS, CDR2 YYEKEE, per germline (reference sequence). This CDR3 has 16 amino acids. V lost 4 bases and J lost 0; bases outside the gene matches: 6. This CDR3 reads CASSGGTGLAKNIQYF. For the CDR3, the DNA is TGTGCCAGCAGCGGCGGGACAGGCCTAGCCAAAAACATTCAGTACTTC.

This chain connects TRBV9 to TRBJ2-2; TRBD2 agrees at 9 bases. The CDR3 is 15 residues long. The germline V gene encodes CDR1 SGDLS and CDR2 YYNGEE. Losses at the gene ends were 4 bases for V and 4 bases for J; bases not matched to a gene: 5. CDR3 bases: TGTGCCAGCAGCCTTAGCGGGAGAGGCACCGGGGAGCTGTTTTTT. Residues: CASSLSGRGTGELFF. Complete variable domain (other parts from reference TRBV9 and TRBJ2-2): DSGVTQTPKHLITATGQRVTLRCSPRSGDLSVYWYQQSLDQGLQFLIQYYNGEERAKGNILERFSAQQFPDLHSELNLSSLELGDSALYFCASSLSGRGTGELFFGEGSRLTVL.

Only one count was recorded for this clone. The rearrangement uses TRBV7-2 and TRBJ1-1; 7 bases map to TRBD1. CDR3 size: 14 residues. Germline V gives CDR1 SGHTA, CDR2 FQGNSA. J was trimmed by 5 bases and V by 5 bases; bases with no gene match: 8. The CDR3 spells CASSPPTGWTEAFF. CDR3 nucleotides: TGTGCCAGCAGCCCTCCGACAGGGTGGACTGAAGCTTTCTTT.

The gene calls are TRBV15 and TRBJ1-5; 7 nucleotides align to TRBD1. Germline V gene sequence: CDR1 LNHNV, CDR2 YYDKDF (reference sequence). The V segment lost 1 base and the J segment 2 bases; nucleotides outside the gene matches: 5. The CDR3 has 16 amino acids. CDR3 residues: CATSRAQGMGNQPQHF. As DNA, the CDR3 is TGTGCCACCAGCAGAGCACAGGGGATGGGCAATCAGCCCCAGCATTTT.

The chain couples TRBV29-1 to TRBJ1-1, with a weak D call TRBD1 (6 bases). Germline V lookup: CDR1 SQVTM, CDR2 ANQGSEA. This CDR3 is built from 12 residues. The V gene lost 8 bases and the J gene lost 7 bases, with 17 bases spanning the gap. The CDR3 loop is CSFSGHQLEAFF. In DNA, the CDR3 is TGCAGCTTCTCGGGACACCAACTTGAAGCTTTCTTT. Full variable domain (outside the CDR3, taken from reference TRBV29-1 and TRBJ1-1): SAVISQKPSRDICQRGTSLTIQCQVDSQVTMMFWYRQQPGQSLTLIATANQGSEATYESGFVIDKFPISRPNLTFSTLTVSNMSPEDSSIYLCSFSGHQLEAFFGQGTRLTVV.

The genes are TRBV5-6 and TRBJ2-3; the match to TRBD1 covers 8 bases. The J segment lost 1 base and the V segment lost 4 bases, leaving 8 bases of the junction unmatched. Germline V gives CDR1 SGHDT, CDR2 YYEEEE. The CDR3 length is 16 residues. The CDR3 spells CASSTLYRGGTDTQYF. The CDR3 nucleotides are TGTGCCAGCAGCACGCTCTACAGGGGGGGCACAGATACGCAGTATTTT.

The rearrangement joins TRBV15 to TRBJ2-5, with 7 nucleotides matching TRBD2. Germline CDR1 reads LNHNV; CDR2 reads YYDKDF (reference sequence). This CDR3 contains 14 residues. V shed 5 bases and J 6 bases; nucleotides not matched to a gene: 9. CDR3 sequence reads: CATSDRTGGKTQYF. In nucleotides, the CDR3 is TGTGCCACCAGCGATAGGACGGGGGGAAAGACCCAGTACTTC. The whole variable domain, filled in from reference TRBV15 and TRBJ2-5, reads DAMVIQNPRYQVTQFGKPVTLSCSQTLNHNVMYWYQQKSSQAPKLLFHYYDKDFNNEADTPDNFQSRRPNTSFCFLDIRSPGLGDTAMYLCATSDRTGGKTQYFGPGTRLLVL.

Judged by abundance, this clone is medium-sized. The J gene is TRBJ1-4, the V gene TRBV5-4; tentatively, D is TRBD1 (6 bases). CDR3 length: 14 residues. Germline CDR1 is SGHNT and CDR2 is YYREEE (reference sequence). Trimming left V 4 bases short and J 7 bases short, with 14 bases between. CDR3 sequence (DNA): TGTGCCAGCAGCATGACAGGAGGGGGTGAAAAACTGTTTTTT. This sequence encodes CASSMTGGGEKLFF.

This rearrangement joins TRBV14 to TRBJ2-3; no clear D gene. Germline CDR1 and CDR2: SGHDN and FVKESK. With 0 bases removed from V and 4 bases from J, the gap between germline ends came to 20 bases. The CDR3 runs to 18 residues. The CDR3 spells CASSQEDAFDSLADTQYF. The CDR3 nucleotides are TGTGCCAGCAGCCAAGAGGACGCGTTCGATTCTCTCGCAGATACGCAGTATTTT.

The CDR3, as DNA: TGTGCCAGTAGCTGGAAGGGTGAAAAACTGTTTTTT. Translating it yields CASSWKGEKLFF. The rearrangement uses TRBV19 and TRBJ1-4; D remains unclear. The germline gives CDR1 LNHDA, CDR2 SQIVND (reference sequence). With 6 bases removed from V and 7 bases from J, the gap between germline ends came to 9 bases. This CDR3 spans 12 amino acids.

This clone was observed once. The CDR3 region is CASSYTSDPTYEQYF. The CDR3 DNA is TGCGCCAGCAGCTATACTAGCGATCCGACCTACGAGCAGTACTTC. The chain recombines TRBV4-1 with TRBJ2-7, with 7 positions matching TRBD2. The V and J ends lost 5 bases and 2 bases, in that order; junction bases with no gene match: 9. The CDR3 has 15 residues. Germline V lookup: CDR1 MGHRA, CDR2 YSYEKL.

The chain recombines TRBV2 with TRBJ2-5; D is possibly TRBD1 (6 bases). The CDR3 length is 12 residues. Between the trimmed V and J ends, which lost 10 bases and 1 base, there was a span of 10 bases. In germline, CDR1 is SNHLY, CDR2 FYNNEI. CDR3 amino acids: CATGTLQETQYF. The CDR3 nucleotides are TGTGCCACAGGGACACTCCAAGAGACCCAGTACTTC.

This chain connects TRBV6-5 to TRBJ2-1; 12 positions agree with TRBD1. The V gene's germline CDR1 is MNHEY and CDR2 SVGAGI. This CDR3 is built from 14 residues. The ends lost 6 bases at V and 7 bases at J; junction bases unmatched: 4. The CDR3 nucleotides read TGTGCCAGCAGACGGGACAGGGGGCGGAATGAGCAGTTCTTC. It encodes CASRRDRGRNEQFF.

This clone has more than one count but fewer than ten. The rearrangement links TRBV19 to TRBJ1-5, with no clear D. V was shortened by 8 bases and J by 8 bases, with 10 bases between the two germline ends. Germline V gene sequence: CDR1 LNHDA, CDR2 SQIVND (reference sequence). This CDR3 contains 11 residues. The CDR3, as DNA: TGTGCCAGTGGGCCGGCGGAGCCCCAGCATTTT. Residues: CASGPAEPQHF.

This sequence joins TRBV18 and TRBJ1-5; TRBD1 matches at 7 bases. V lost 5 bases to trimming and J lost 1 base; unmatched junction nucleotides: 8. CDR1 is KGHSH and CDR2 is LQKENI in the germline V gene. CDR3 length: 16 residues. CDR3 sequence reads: CASSSETGTSNQPQHF. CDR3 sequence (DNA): TGTGCCAGCTCATCGGAGACAGGGACGAGCAATCAGCCCCAGCATTTT.

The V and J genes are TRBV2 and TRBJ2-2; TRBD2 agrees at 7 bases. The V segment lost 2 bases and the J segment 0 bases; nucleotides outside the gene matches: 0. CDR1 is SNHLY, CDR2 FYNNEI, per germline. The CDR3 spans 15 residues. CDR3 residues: CASSETSANTGELFF. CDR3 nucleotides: TGTGCCAGCAGTGAAACTAGCGCGAACACCGGGGAGCTGTTTTTT.

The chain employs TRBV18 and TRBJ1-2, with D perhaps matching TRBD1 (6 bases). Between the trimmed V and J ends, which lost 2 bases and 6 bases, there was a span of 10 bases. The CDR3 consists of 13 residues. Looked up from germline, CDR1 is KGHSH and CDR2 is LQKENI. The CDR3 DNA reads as TGTGCCAGCTCACCAGAACAGGGCCATGGCTACACCTTC. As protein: CASSPEQGHGYTF.

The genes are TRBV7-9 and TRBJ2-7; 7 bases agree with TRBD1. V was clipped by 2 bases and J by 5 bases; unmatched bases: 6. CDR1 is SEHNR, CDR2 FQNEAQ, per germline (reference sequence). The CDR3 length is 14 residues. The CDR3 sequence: CASSLSPQGDEQYF. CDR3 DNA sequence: TGTGCCAGCAGCTTAAGCCCTCAGGGGGACGAGCAGTACTTC. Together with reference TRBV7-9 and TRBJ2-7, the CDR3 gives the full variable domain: DTGVSQNPRHKITKRGQNVTFRCDPISEHNRLYWYRQTLGQGPEFLTYFQNEAQLEKSRLLSDRFSAERPKGSFSTLEIQRTEQGDSAMYLCASSLSPQGDEQYFGPGTRLTVT.